These 21 T cell receptor beta chains were all obtained from the same sample, sequenced in a study of radiotherapy plus CTLA-4 blockade in lung cancer. Clones were sequenced by immunoSEQ multiplex PCR, and TCRdb holds only the in-frame ones, with some missing. The table includes 40,000 to 60,000 clones, 75% to 90% detected once. Sequencing used peripheral blood, obtained from a patient treated with radiotherapy plus ipilimumab. These receptors were taken from a human donor with non-small cell lung cancer who had stable disease on radiotherapy plus ipilimumab.

The chain has TRBV28 and TRBJ2-4; possible D gene TRBD1, 6 bases. V was shortened by 7 bases and J by 9 bases, with 25 bases between the two germline ends. CDR1 is MDHEN and CDR2 is SYDVKM in the germline V gene. The CDR3 is 16 amino acids. In DNA, the CDR3 is TGTGCCAGCACCCAAGGGGGACGGGGAATTCAAGGCATTCAGTACTTC. The encoded protein is CASTQGGRGIQGIQYF.

The rearrangement uses TRBV11-2 and TRBJ2-1; 7 positions match TRBD2. J was trimmed by 2 bases and V by 8 bases; bases with no gene match: 15. The CDR3 contains 17 residues. Germline V gene lookup returns CDR1 SGHAT and CDR2 FQNNGV. CDR3 nucleotide sequence: TGTGCCAGCCGCCTCGGGCGGGAGAGGGAAACCTACAATGAGCAGTTCTTC. Its translation: CASRLGRERETYNEQFF.

The V and J genes are TRBV5-4 and TRBJ2-1; 7 bases are shared with TRBD2. V shed 0 bases and J 4 bases; nucleotides not matched to a gene: 4. The CDR3 spans 15 residues. The germline V gene encodes CDR1 SGHNT and CDR2 YYREEE (reference sequence). The CDR3 spells CASSLAWGGYNEQFF. The CDR3 DNA is TGTGCCAGCAGCTTGGCCTGGGGGGGGTACAATGAGCAGTTCTTC.

There are a few counts of this clone. The chain couples TRBV5-1 to TRBJ2-5; 8 bases map to TRBD1. CDR1 and CDR2 from the germline V gene are SGHRS and YFSETQ. The CDR3 has 16 amino acids. The V gene end was trimmed by 0 bases and the J gene end by 2 bases; junction bases not matched to a gene: 6. CDR3: CASSLAVGQGQETQYF. The DNA of the CDR3 is TGCGCCAGCAGCTTGGCCGTAGGACAGGGACAAGAGACCCAGTACTTC.

This clone was recorded once. The chain has TRBV9 and TRBJ1-1, with 7 bases identical to TRBD1. The V gene end was trimmed by 3 bases and the J gene end by 0 bases; junction bases not matched to a gene: 5. The CDR3 contains 15 residues. The germline gives CDR1 SGDLS, CDR2 YYNGEE. This CDR3 is CASSESGGVNTEAFF. CDR3 nucleotide sequence: TGTGCCAGCAGCGAGTCAGGGGGTGTGAACACTGAAGCTTTCTTT.

This chain connects TRBV7-2 to TRBJ2-7, with 7 bases identical to TRBD2. Germline V gene data show CDR1 as SGHTA and CDR2 as FQGNSA. Losses at the gene ends were 1 base for V and 3 bases for J; bases not matched to a gene: 3. The CDR3 runs to 14 residues. CDR3 in DNA: TGTGCCAGCAGCTTAGATGGGGACTACTACGAGCAGTACTTC. Translated, it gives CASSLDGDYYEQYF.

This chain uses TRBV7-6 with TRBJ2-5; D might be TRBD1 (6 bases). The CDR3 consists of 17 residues. Germline V CDR1 and CDR2: SGHVS, FNYEAQ. Trimming left V 4 bases short and J 0 bases short, with 18 bases between. CDR3 loop: CASSSGTTTGHQETQYF. The CDR3 DNA sequence: TGTGCCAGCAGCTCCGGCACCACAACAGGGCACCAAGAGACCCAGTACTTC.

CDR3 DNA sequence: TGTGCCAGCAGTGACCGTGACAGGGGGCATGGTCAGCCCCAGCATTTT. Encoded protein: CASSDRDRGHGQPQHF. The chain recombines TRBV6-1 with TRBJ1-5; 10 positions agree with TRBD1. The V gene's germline CDR1 is MNHNS and CDR2 SASEGT. This CDR3 is built from 16 residues. After removal of 3 bases from V and 6 bases from J, the junction contained 8 bases not matched to a gene.

V gene TRBV4-2 combines with J gene TRBJ2-6; the match to TRBD1 covers 7 bases. This CDR3 spans 22 amino acids. V was clipped by 1 base and J by 4 bases; unmatched bases: 22. The germline V gene has CDR1 LGHNA and CDR2 YNFKEQ. The CDR3 nucleotides are TGTGCCAGCAGCCAAGGAGATTATCAGACAGGGTTCCTACGGCCAGGGGCCAACGTCCTGACTTTC. It specifies CASSQGDYQTGFLRPGANVLTF.

This clone was detected only a few times. The chain recombines TRBV14 with TRBJ2-1, with 10 bases lining up with TRBD1. Germline loops: CDR1 SGHDN, CDR2 FVKESK. The CDR3 is 13 amino acids. Trimming cost V 4 bases and J 15 bases; bases outside gene matches: 9. The CDR3 coding sequence is TGTGCCAGCAGCCCCAGGACAGGGGGGAGACGGTTCTTC. Amino acids: CASSPRTGGRRFF. Looking up the rest from reference TRBV14 and TRBJ2-1 gives the full variable domain: EAGVTQFPSHSVIEKGQTVTLRCDPISGHDNLYWYRRVMGKEIKFLLHFVKESKQDESGMPNNRFLAERTGGTYSTLKVQPAELEDSGVYFCASSPRTGGRRFFGPGTRLTVL.

The chain joins TRBV7-9 to TRBJ1-5, with a weak D call TRBD1 (5 bases). The CDR3 spans 13 residues. V gave up 0 bases and J gave up 7 bases, with 7 bases separating them. Germline-derived CDR1 and CDR2 are SEHNR and FQNEAQ (reference sequence). CDR3 protein: CASSLAQGQPQHF. CDR3 sequence (DNA): TGTGCCAGCAGCTTAGCCCAGGGACAGCCCCAGCATTTT.

The V and J genes are TRBV30 and TRBJ1-2, with no clear D. The CDR3 has 12 residues. V was shortened by 5 bases and J by 5 bases, with 12 bases between the two germline ends. Germline V gives CDR1 GTSNPN, CDR2 SVGIG (reference sequence). As DNA, the CDR3 is TGTGCCTGGGGGGAGGGCCGGTATGGCTACACCTTC. Its protein product is CAWGEGRYGYTF.

To note about this clone: One junction end disagrees with the germline gene, perhaps due to a read error. J is TRBJ2-7 and V is TRBV7-9; no clear D. The germline V gene has CDR1 SEHNR and CDR2 FQNEAQ (reference sequence). The CDR3 totals 13 residues. The CDR3: CASSLGALSPGIF. For the CDR3, the DNA is TGTGCCAGCAGCTTAGGGGCCTTAAGTCCAGGCATTTTC. Together with reference TRBV7-9 and TRBJ2-7, the CDR3 gives the full variable domain: DTGVSQNPRHKITKRGQNVTFRCDPISEHNRLYWYRQTLGQGPEFLTYFQNEAQLEKSRLLSDRFSAERPKGSFSTLEIQRTEQGDSAMYLCASSLGALSPGIFGPGTRLTVT.

The rearrangement uses TRBV2 and TRBJ2-2; possibly TRBD1 for D (6 bases). Between the trimmed V and J ends, which lost 6 bases and 4 bases, there was a span of 15 bases. The CDR3 length is 15 residues. The germline V gene has CDR1 SNHLY and CDR2 FYNNEI. Here the CDR3 reads CASSVNTGFTGELFF. Here the CDR3 DNA reads TGTGCCAGCAGCGTAAATACAGGGTTCACCGGGGAGCTGTTTTTT.

The gene calls are TRBV10-3 and TRBJ2-5, with D possibly TRBD1 on 5 matching bases. Trimming took 0 bases from V and 5 from J, leaving 13 bases between them. There are 15 residues in the CDR3. Germline CDR1 is ENHRY and CDR2 is SYGVKD. Here the CDR3 reads CAISESQQGGETQYF. The CDR3 DNA reads as TGTGCCATCAGTGAGTCCCAGCAGGGTGGGGAGACCCAGTACTTC.

This chain joins TRBV6-4 and TRBJ2-2, with D perhaps TRBD2 (6 bases). The CDR3 runs to 15 residues. V was trimmed by 8 bases and J by 5 bases, leaving 18 bases between them. Germline V CDR1 and CDR2: MRHNA, SNTAGT. CDR3 in DNA: TGTGCCAGCTCGTACCAGCCGGGGAGGACCGGGGAGCTGTTTTTT. Translating it yields CASSYQPGRTGELFF.

CDR3 loop: CASSQDRAALSSYEQYF. The CDR3 DNA reads TGCGCCAGCAGCCAAGATCGAGCAGCGCTAAGCTCCTACGAGCAGTACTTC. The V and J genes are TRBV4-1 and TRBJ2-7; unclear D gene. The V end lost 0 bases, the J end lost 0 bases, and 15 bases lay between the germline ends. CDR1 and CDR2 (germline): MGHRA, YSYEKL. The CDR3 contains 17 residues.

The chain combines TRBV28 with TRBJ2-7, with 8 nucleotides matching TRBD1. The V gene end was trimmed by 6 bases and the J gene end by 3 bases; junction bases not matched to a gene: 7. This CDR3 spans 14 amino acids. Germline-derived CDR1 and CDR2 are MDHEN and SYDVKM. CDR3 coding DNA: TGTGCCAGCAGCCCCTTGACAGGGGTCTACGAGCAGTACTTC. As protein: CASSPLTGVYEQYF.

The CDR3 region is CATSRLLQGAGTDTQYF. For the CDR3, the DNA is TGTGCCACCAGCAGGCTTTTACAGGGGGCAGGCACAGATACGCAGTATTTT. The chain combines TRBV15 with TRBJ2-3; 9 positions agree with TRBD1. With 3 bases clipped from V and 1 base from J, the junction kept 8 bases outside the gene matches. Germline loops: CDR1 LNHNV, CDR2 YYDKDF (reference sequence). This CDR3 contains 17 residues. The full variable domain, rest sourced from reference TRBV15 and TRBJ2-3, is DAMVIQNPRYQVTQFGKPVTLSCSQTLNHNVMYWYQQKSSQAPKLLFHYYDKDFNNEADTPDNFQSRRPNTSFCFLDIRSPGLGDTAMYLCATSRLLQGAGTDTQYFGPGTRLTVL.

The chain is built from TRBV9 and TRBJ2-6; no firm D call. The V gene lost 4 bases and the J gene lost 0 bases, with 17 bases spanning the gap. Germline V gene data show CDR1 as SGDLS and CDR2 as YYNGEE. The CDR3 covers 18 residues. CDR3 nucleotide sequence: TGTGCCAGCAGCCCCTCGGAGATAGCACGCTCTGGGGCCAACGTCCTGACTTTC. Its translation: CASSPSEIARSGANVLTF.

CDR3 sequence reads: CASSDVGPLNYGYTF. For the CDR3, the DNA is TGTGCCAGTAGCGATGTGGGGCCCCTGAACTATGGCTACACCTTC. The chain carries TRBV19 and TRBJ1-2; D possibly corresponds to TRBD1 (5 bases). The CDR3 loop spans 15 amino acids. Trimming took 6 bases from V and 2 from J, leaving 16 bases between them. The germline V gene has CDR1 LNHDA and CDR2 SQIVND (reference sequence).